These 29 T cell receptor beta chains were sequenced from one sample in a study of cytomegalovirus exposure and HLA in healthy donors. The PCR had 60 Vbeta and 13 Jbeta primers. The protocol was immunoSEQ multiplex PCR, while the TCRdb copy is restricted to in-frame clones and leaves out a portion. The top ten clones hold 3.5% to 5% of a sample with about 120,000 clones, 75% to 85% of them seen once. Input material: PBMCs. The receptors shown here come from a man aged 30-40 years in good health and CMV-seropositive.

This clone was found once. This rearrangement joins TRBV9 to TRBJ2-1, with 10 bases fitting TRBD1. The CDR3 contains 17 residues. CDR1 and CDR2 from the germline V gene are SGDLS and YYNGEE. Trimming cost V 3 bases and J 0 bases; bases outside gene matches: 6. The CDR3 nucleotides read TGTGCCAGCAGCGCCTACTGGACAGGGGGCTCCTACAATGAGCAGTTCTTC. Amino acid sequence: CASSAYWTGGSYNEQFF.

This clone was seen just once. CDR3 in amino acids: CASSPWDTSTDTQYF. Here the CDR3 DNA reads TGCGCCAGCAGCCCGTGGGACACCTCCACAGATACGCAGTATTTT. The chain combines TRBV5-1 with TRBJ2-3; the D gene is possibly TRBD1 (6 bases). Looked up from germline, CDR1 is SGHRS and CDR2 is YFSETQ. Trimming pared 4 bases from V and 2 bases from J, leaving 14 bases between. The CDR3 is made up of 15 amino acids.

V usage is TRBV7-2 and J usage is TRBJ1-4; weak D call: TRBD1 (5 bases). The V gene lost 1 base and the J gene lost 5 bases, with 17 bases spanning the gap. Germline V gene lookup returns CDR1 SGHTA and CDR2 FQGNSA. CDR3 size: 17 residues. CDR3 coding DNA: TGTGCCAGCAGCTTAGAACCAGGGAGGAGGGGAAATGAAAAACTGTTTTTT. Translating gives CASSLEPGRRGNEKLFF.

The V call is TRBV5-5, the J call TRBJ1-5; weak D call: TRBD1 (6 bases). V was clipped by 1 base and J by 3 bases, with 17 bases between them. The CDR3 totals 17 residues. CDR1 SGHKS and CDR2 YYEKEE come from the germline V gene (reference sequence). Written as DNA, the CDR3 is TGTGCCAGCAGCTTGCTGGGCAGGGGCCAAATCAATCAGCCCCAGCATTTT. Protein sequence: CASSLLGRGQINQPQHF.

The V gene is TRBV6-1, the J gene TRBJ1-3, with D hard to call. Germline CDR1 and CDR2: MNHNS and SASEGT. The CDR3 extends over 13 amino acids. The V end was cut by 2 bases, the J end by 8 bases, with 10 bases between. The CDR3 coding sequence is TGTGCCAGCAGTGAACGTAGCGGCGACACCATATATTTT. It specifies CASSERSGDTIYF.

The rearrangement links TRBV27 to TRBJ2-7; TRBD1 is a possible D gene (6 bases). The CDR3 is made up of 14 amino acids. Germline values: CDR1 MNHEY, CDR2 SMNVEV (reference sequence). The V and J ends lost 2 bases and 2 bases respectively, with 10 bases between them. CDR3: CASSLRGFPYEQYF. The CDR3 DNA reads TGTGCCAGCAGTTTAAGGGGGTTTCCCTACGAGCAGTACTTC.

This clone is a singleton in its sample. The chain uses TRBV9 and TRBJ1-2; 9 bases agree with TRBD1. CDR3 length: 15 amino acids. The V gene's germline CDR1 is SGDLS and CDR2 YYNGEE. V lost 4 bases, J lost 6 bases, and 10 bases stayed unmatched. The CDR3 nucleotides are TGTGCCAGCAGCACTGCCGGGACAGGGTTTCATGGCTACACCTTC. This codes for CASSTAGTGFHGYTF. Together with reference TRBV9 and TRBJ1-2, the CDR3 gives the full variable domain: DSGVTQTPKHLITATGQRVTLRCSPRSGDLSVYWYQQSLDQGLQFLIQYYNGEERAKGNILERFSAQQFPDLHSELNLSSLELGDSALYFCASSTAGTGFHGYTFGSGTRLTVV.

The chain carries TRBV11-2 and TRBJ2-7; a weak D match, TRBD1 (6 bases). The CDR3 spans 15 residues. The V and J ends lost 5 bases and 0 bases respectively, with 14 bases between them. Germline lookup yields CDR1 SGHAT and CDR2 FQNNGV. CDR3 in DNA: TGTGCCAGCAGCCCTGGTCCGGACAGCTCCTACGAGCAGTACTTC. It codes for CASSPGPDSSYEQYF.

The chain uses TRBV4-2 and TRBJ2-2, with D perhaps TRBD2 (7 bases). Germline V gene sequence: CDR1 LGHNA, CDR2 YNFKEQ. This CDR3 region has 17 residues. Trimming shortened V by 0 bases and J by 2 bases, and 13 bases separated the two germline ends. The CDR3 DNA follows: TGTGCCAGCAGCCAAGATAGTGGGGGGGGCAACACCGGGGAGCTGTTTTTT. As protein: CASSQDSGGGNTGELFF.

V gene TRBV13 combines with J gene TRBJ2-3; 8 nucleotides line up with TRBD1. V was pared by 2 bases and J by 2 bases, with 12 bases of the junction left unmatched. The CDR3 has 18 residues. CDR1 is PRHDT and CDR2 is FYEKMQ in the germline V gene (reference sequence). The chain's CDR3 is CASSLTPGGFEHTDTQYF. In DNA form, the CDR3 reads TGTGCCAGCAGCTTAACGCCAGGGGGCTTTGAACACACAGATACGCAGTATTTT.

V is TRBV14 and J is TRBJ2-1; 8 nucleotides agree with TRBD2. The CDR3 totals 16 residues. Germline assignment: CDR1 SGHDN and CDR2 FVKESK. Unmatched junction bases numbered 9, after V lost 1 base and J lost 7 bases. CDR3 sequence: CASSQGGGTSGNEQFF. The CDR3 DNA follows: TGTGCCAGCAGCCAAGGGGGCGGGACTAGTGGGAATGAGCAGTTCTTC.

This clone occurred once. The chain combines TRBV5-6 with TRBJ1-5; the match to TRBD1 covers 9 bases. Germline-derived CDR1 and CDR2 are SGHDT and YYEEEE. The CDR3 runs 18 residues. V trimming: 2 bases; J trimming: 0 bases; junction bases outside the gene matches: 9. CDR3 nucleotide sequence: TGTGCCAGCAGCTTACAGGGGGCCGGTGTTAATAGCAATCAGCCCCAGCATTTT. Protein: CASSLQGAGVNSNQPQHF.

The chain has TRBV18 and TRBJ2-1; 13 nucleotides agree with TRBD2. Germline loops: CDR1 KGHSH, CDR2 LQKENI. CDR3 length: 15 residues. V was pared by 6 bases and J by 9 bases, with 8 bases of the junction left unmatched. The CDR3 coding sequence is TGTGCCAGCTCGCCAGGACTAGCGGGAGTATCTGAGCAGTTCTTC. Encoded protein: CASSPGLAGVSEQFF.

The chain carries TRBV4-1 and TRBJ1-5; 8 bases match TRBD1. CDR1 MGHRA and CDR2 YSYEKL come from the germline V gene. This CDR3 spans 14 amino acids. Losses at the gene ends were 3 bases for V and 6 bases for J; bases not matched to a gene: 4. The CDR3 sequence is CASSQATGVQPQHF. The CDR3 nucleotides read TGCGCCAGCAGCCAGGCGACAGGGGTTCAGCCCCAGCATTTT.

CDR3 sequence (DNA): TGTGCCAGCAGTGTTAGCGGGGGGGCCGGGGATACGCAGTATTTT. Translated, it gives CASSVSGGAGDTQYF. The chain links TRBV2 to TRBJ2-3; 11 nucleotides line up with TRBD2. The CDR3 sequence is 15 residues long. Germline V gives CDR1 SNHLY, CDR2 FYNNEI. V was clipped by 4 bases and J by 6 bases; unmatched bases: 6. Complete variable domain (other parts from reference TRBV2 and TRBJ2-3): EPEVTQTPSHQVTQMGQEVILRCVPISNHLYFYWYRQILGQKVEFLVSFYNNEISEKSEIFDDQFSVERPDGSNFTLKIRSTKLEDSAMYFCASSVSGGAGDTQYFGPGTRLTVL.

V is TRBV9 and J is TRBJ2-5; 13 positions match TRBD2. Matching the DNA end better, TRBJ2-7 makes the J call doubtful. Germline CDR1 is SGDLS and CDR2 is YYNGEE. The CDR3 is 17 amino acids. The CDR3 nucleotides are TGTGCCAGCAGCGTAGCTCCCGGGACTAGCGGGAACTACGAGCAGTACTTC. Residues: CASSVAPGTSGNYEQYF.

V gene TRBV4-1 combines with J gene TRBJ1-2; D is possibly TRBD1 (5 bases). CDR1 and CDR2 (germline): MGHRA, YSYEKL. V dropped 1 base and J dropped 8 bases, with 14 bases sitting between them. The CDR3 is 14 amino acids. DNA of the CDR3: TGCGCCAGCAGCCAAGTTGGGGGGAAGGCAGGCTACACCTTC. Translating gives CASSQVGGKAGYTF.

This chain uses TRBV2 with TRBJ1-4; perhaps TRBD1 as D (5 bases). The ends were cut back, 4 bases at V and 4 bases at J, with 16 bases in the middle. The CDR3 length is 16 residues. The germline gives CDR1 SNHLY, CDR2 FYNNEI. This chain's CDR3 is CASSVTPKGINEKLFF. As DNA, the CDR3 is TGTGCCAGCAGTGTTACCCCCAAGGGGATTAATGAAAAACTGTTTTTT. Using reference TRBV2 and TRBJ1-4 for the parts outside the CDR3, the full variable domain is EPEVTQTPSHQVTQMGQEVILRCVPISNHLYFYWYRQILGQKVEFLVSFYNNEISEKSEIFDDQFSVERPDGSNFTLKIRSTKLEDSAMYFCASSVTPKGINEKLFFGSGTQLSVL.

The chain is built from TRBV30 and TRBJ2-7; 13 bases are shared with TRBD2. Losses at the gene ends were 4 bases for V and 2 bases for J; bases not matched to a gene: 2. The length of the CDR3 is 14 residues. The V gene's germline CDR1 is GTSNPN and CDR2 SVGIG (reference sequence). CDR3 coding DNA: TGTGCCTGGAAGGGACTAGCGGGAACCTACGAGCAGTACTTC. Protein product: CAWKGLAGTYEQYF.

The rearrangement uses TRBV9 and TRBJ1-3; a possible D gene is TRBD1 (5 bases). Trimming took 0 bases from V and 9 from J, leaving 10 bases between them. The CDR3 sequence is 13 residues long. Germline V gene sequence: CDR1 SGDLS, CDR2 YYNGEE. Here the CDR3 reads CASSVDPGGTIYF. DNA of the CDR3: TGTGCCAGCAGCGTAGACCCGGGGGGCACCATATATTTT.

This sequence joins TRBV7-9 and TRBJ1-1; 7 bases fit TRBD1. The CDR3 consists of 13 residues. CDR1 SEHNR and CDR2 FQNEAQ come from the germline V gene (reference sequence). V shed 5 bases and J 7 bases; nucleotides not matched to a gene: 7. CDR3: CASSPGQSFEAFF. In DNA, the CDR3 is TGTGCCAGCAGCCCGGGACAGTCCTTTGAAGCTTTCTTT.

CDR3 sequence (DNA): TGTGCCAGCATTGGACAGGGGAGGGCCGGGGAGCTGTTTTTT. It encodes CASIGQGRAGELFF. This chain links TRBV2 with TRBJ2-2; 9 bases fit TRBD1. The trim removed 7 bases at V and 6 bases at J, leaving 6 bases unmatched. The germline gives CDR1 SNHLY, CDR2 FYNNEI. The CDR3 extends over 14 amino acids.

This clone turned up a few times. This rearrangement joins TRBV10-3 to TRBJ1-2, with TRBD1 as a possible D gene (5 bases). Germline loops: CDR1 ENHRY, CDR2 SYGVKD. V was trimmed by 4 bases and J by 5 bases, leaving 17 bases between them. The CDR3 covers 15 residues. The DNA for the CDR3 is TGTGCCATCAGTGGATCGGGGGAGAAACCGTATGGCTACACCTTC. Translation gives CAISGSGEKPYGYTF.

J is TRBJ2-7 and V is TRBV9; 11 bases agree with TRBD2. This CDR3 spans 13 amino acids. After removal of 3 bases from V and 5 bases from J, the junction contained 1 base not matched to a gene. CDR1 is SGDLS, CDR2 YYNGEE, per germline. The CDR3 reads CASSETSGDEQYF. The CDR3 DNA reads as TGTGCCAGCAGCGAGACTAGCGGGGACGAGCAGTACTTC.

About this clone itself: An end of the junction differs from the germline gene, which may be a read error. The chain is built from TRBV5-1 and TRBJ2-6, with 7 bases fitting TRBD1. The germline V gene has CDR1 SGHRS and CDR2 YFSETQ. CDR3 length: 18 residues. The DNA of the CDR3 is TGCGCCAGCAGCTATCTCTTACCCTACAGGGGAGAGGCCAACGGCCTGACTTTC. This gives the protein CASSYLLPYRGEANGLTF.

The gene calls are TRBV9 and TRBJ1-1; D may be TRBD1 (6 bases). The germline V and J ends were trimmed by 0 bases and 8 bases, with 8 bases remaining between them. This CDR3 is 12 amino acids long. Germline-derived CDR1 and CDR2 are SGDLS and YYNGEE. The CDR3 DNA sequence: TGTGCCAGCAGCGTAGTGAGGGGGGAAGCTTTCTTT. Protein sequence: CASSVVRGEAFF.

The chain carries TRBV28 and TRBJ1-1, with D possibly being TRBD1 (6 bases). Germline values: CDR1 MDHEN, CDR2 SYDVKM. The CDR3 loop spans 13 amino acids. Trimming removed 5 bases from V and 5 bases from J, with 12 bases in between. The CDR3 DNA reads TGTGCCAGCAGTGAAACAGGGTATACTGAAGCTTTCTTT. Encoded protein: CASSETGYTEAFF.

The chain recombines TRBV4-2 with TRBJ1-5, with TRBD1 matching 11 bases. V gave up 2 bases and J gave up 7 bases; unmatched junction bases: 7. Germline V CDR1 and CDR2: LGHNA, YNFKEQ. The CDR3 runs 16 residues. The CDR3 DNA is TGTGCCAGCAGCCAATCACGGGACAGGGGGGGGCAGCCCCAGCATTTT. Translating it yields CASSQSRDRGGQPQHF.

The V gene is TRBV21-1, the J gene TRBJ2-4; the D call TRBD1 from the table was never checked on the DNA. TRBV21-1 represents a pseudogene. There are 16 residues in the CDR3. In nucleotides, the CDR3 is TGTGCCATCCCAAATTCGTGGGGGCAGCCAAAAAACAGTCAGTACTTC. This sequence encodes CAIPNSWGQPKNSQYF.